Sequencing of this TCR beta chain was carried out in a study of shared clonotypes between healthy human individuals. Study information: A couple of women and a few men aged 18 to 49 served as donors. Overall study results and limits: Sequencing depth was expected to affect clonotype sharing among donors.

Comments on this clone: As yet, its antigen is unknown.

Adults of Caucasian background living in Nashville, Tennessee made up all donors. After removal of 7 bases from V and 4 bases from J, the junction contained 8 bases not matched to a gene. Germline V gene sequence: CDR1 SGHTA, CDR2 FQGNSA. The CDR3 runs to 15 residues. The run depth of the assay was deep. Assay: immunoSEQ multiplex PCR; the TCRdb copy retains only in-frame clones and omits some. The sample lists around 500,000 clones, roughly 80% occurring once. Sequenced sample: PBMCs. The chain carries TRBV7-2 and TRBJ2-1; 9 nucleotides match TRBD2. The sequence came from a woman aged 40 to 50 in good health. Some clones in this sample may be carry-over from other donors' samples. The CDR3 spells CASIPASGAYNEQFF. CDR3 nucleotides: TGTGCCAGCATTCCCGCTAGCGGGGCTTACAATGAGCAGTTCTTC.